A selection of T cell receptor beta chains follows, all from one sample in a study of cytomegalovirus exposure and HLA in healthy donors. TCRdb's copy holds only in-frame clones and misses some; the assay was immunoSEQ multiplex PCR. The profile shows over 90,000 clones, under 85% of them singletons. The source material was PBMCs. The source of these receptors is a man in his fifties in good health and CMV-seropositive. CDR3s include the opening cysteine and the closing phenylalanine or tryptophan. D genes are given only for firm matches. The size of a clone is reported for some rows only, either as once, few or many, or as a class for expanded clones.

v_call	j_call	clone_size	d_call	cdr3_nt	cdr3_aa
TRBV7-2	TRBJ2-3	.	TRBD2	TGTGCCAGCAGGCCGGGACTAGCGGGATCCACAGATACGCAGTATTTT	CASRPGLAGSTDTQYF
TRBV27	TRBJ1-5	few	.	TGTGCCAGCAGTTTTTCAGGGAATAGCAATCAGCCCCAGCATTTT	CASSFSGNSNQPQHF
TRBV27	TRBJ2-7	.	.	TGTGCCAGCAGTTTATCGGTGGCTGTACGCCCTAGGAACGAGCAGTACTTC	CASSLSVAVRPRNEQYF
TRBV6-5	TRBJ1-1	.	TRBD1	TGTGCCAGCAACAAAGACAGGGTGAAGGCCGAAGCTTTCTTT	CASNKDRVKAEAFF
TRBV28	TRBJ1-5	.	.	TGTGCCAGCAGCCAAACTATGCAGGGTCTGCAGCCCCAGCATTTT	CASSQTMQGLQPQHF
TRBV4-3	TRBJ1-1	few	.	TGCGCCAGCAGCCAAGATCAGGGGACGAACACTGAAGCTTTCTTT	CASSQDQGTNTEAFF
TRBV6-5	TRBJ2-1	.	TRBD1	TGTGCCAGCAGTTCGGGGACAGGGGTAGGCAATGAGCAGTTCTTC	CASSSGTGVGNEQFF
TRBV28	TRBJ1-3	.	.	TGTGCCAGCAGTTTCCCACTCGTCCTGGGAAACACCATATATTTT	CASSFPLVLGNTIYF
TRBV20-1	TRBJ2-1	.	.	TGCAGTGCTCGTGCGGGTGAGCAGTTCTTC	CSARAGEQFF
TRBV5-1	TRBJ2-3	.	.	TGCGCCAGCAGCTTGGTCAGCGCGGAACACACAGATACGCAGTATTTT	CASSLVSAEHTDTQYF
TRBV27	TRBJ2-3	.	.	TGTGCCAGCAGTTTATCGAGTCTAGTGACGCAGTATTTT	CASSLSSLVTQYF
TRBV11-1	TRBJ2-1	.	.	TGTGCCAGCAGCTTAGGGGGGCAGGGTAGAGATGAGCAGTTCTTC	CASSLGGQGRDEQFF
TRBV29-1	TRBJ2-3	few	.	TGCAGCGTTGGGTTTCTCCCTCAGGACAGGGCCTCTCTAGCGGTAGATACGCAGTATTTT	CSVGFLPQDRASLAVDTQYF
TRBV7-6	TRBJ2-2	few	TRBD2	TGTGCCAGCAGCTTACGCGGACTAGCGGGAGTCGCGTTTGCCGGGGAGCTGTTTTTT	CASSLRGLAGVAFAGELFF
TRBV9	TRBJ2-2	.	TRBD2	TGTGCCAGCAGCGTAGATTCGGGACTAGGTTCAAAGATCGGGGAGCTGTTTTTT	CASSVDSGLGSKIGELFF
TRBV10-3	TRBJ2-1	.	TRBD1	TGTGCCATCAGTGAGTCGGGCAGGGGGCAAGTTAGGAATGAGCAGTTCTTC	CAISESGRGQVRNEQFF
TRBV6-6	TRBJ1-4	.	TRBD1	TGTGCCAGCAGTTACCCCACGACAGGGGTTAATGAAAAACTGTTTTTT	CASSYPTTGVNEKLFF
TRBV19	TRBJ1-6	few	.	TGTGCCAGTAGCCGGTCGGGTGGGAATTCACCCCTCCACTTT	CASSRSGGNSPLHF
TRBV5-1	TRBJ2-3	.	.	TGCGCCAGCAGCCTCTCACTAGCCCCCACAGATACGCAGTATTTT	CASSLSLAPTDTQYF
TRBV7-9	TRBJ2-5	.	TRBD2	TGTGCCAGCAGCTTGTTCAGGGAGGGGACCCAGTACTTC	CASSLFREGTQYF
TRBV30	TRBJ1-2	.	TRBD1	TGTGCCTGGAGTCTCTACCACACTGGACAGGGAAAAGGCTACACCTTC	CAWSLYHTGQGKGYTF
TRBV27	TRBJ2-7	.	TRBD1	TGTGCCAGCAGTAAGACAGGGCTTCAGGAGCAGTACTTC	CASSKTGLQEQYF
TRBV7-9	TRBJ2-1	.	TRBD2	TGTGCCAGCAGCTTAGAGGCCCAGCGGGAGGGGTACAATGAGCAGTTCTTC	CASSLEAQREGYNEQFF
TRBV19	TRBJ2-4	.	TRBD1	TGTGCCAGTAGTATCCCGGGACAGGGGGTAGCCAAAAACATTCAGTACTTC	CASSIPGQGVAKNIQYF
TRBV7-6	TRBJ1-6	.	.	TGTGCCAGCAGCTTATATGAAGGGGTTAATTCACCCCTCCACTTT	CASSLYEGVNSPLHF
TRBV5-3	TRBJ2-5	.	TRBD2	TGTGCCAGAAGCTTGGTCCCAGCGGGAGTGCGGGGAGAGACCCAGTACTTC	CARSLVPAGVRGETQYF
TRBV7-2	TRBJ1-4	few	TRBD1	TGTGCCAGCAGACAGGACAGGGGGAATGAAAAACTGTTTTTT	CASRQDRGNEKLFF
TRBV5-4	TRBJ1-1	.	.	TGTGCCAGCAGCTTTCAGAGGGTGAACACTGAAGCTTTCTTT	CASSFQRVNTEAFF
TRBV7-2	TRBJ2-3	once	.	TGTGCCAGCAGCTTAGACGGTCTCAACACAGATACGCAGTATTTT	CASSLDGLNTDTQYF
TRBV10-3	TRBJ2-5	.	TRBD1	TGTGCCATCAGCGATGACAGGGGGTACCAAGAGACCCAGTACTTC	CAISDDRGYQETQYF
TRBV2	TRBJ2-2	.	.	TGTGCCAGCAGCGCCGGCTTAACTAGAAGCGCCGGGGAGCTGTTTTTT	CASSAGLTRSAGELFF
TRBV12-2	TRBJ2-7	once	.	TGTGCAAGTCGCTCTCATCTTCGGACAGGGGGGGGGAGTGGGGAGCAGTACTTC	CASRSHLRTGGGSGEQYF
TRBV6-5	TRBJ2-5	.	TRBD1	TGTGCCAGCAAACGGACAGGGGAGTCCCAAGAGACCCAGTACTTC	CASKRTGESQETQYF
TRBV2	TRBJ1-3	.	TRBD1	TGTGCCAGCAGGGAGACAGGGGGAGGAAACACCATATATTTT	CASRETGGGNTIYF
TRBV28	TRBJ2-5	few	.	TGTGCCAGCAGTTCGGACAGACTGAACCAAGAGACCCAGTACTTC	CASSSDRLNQETQYF
TRBV6-6	TRBJ1-1	.	TRBD1	TGTGCCTCAAACACAGGGGTCGGGAACACTGAAGCTTTCTTT	CASNTGVGNTEAFF
TRBV10-3	TRBJ2-2	once	TRBD2	TGTGCCATCAGTCCTCACCACCGGGACAGGGCCACTAGCGGGAGTTTTGACGGGGAGCTGTTTTTT	CAISPHHRDRATSGSFDGELFF
TRBV7-2	TRBJ2-5	few	TRBD2	TGTGCCAGCAGCTTCCCTAGCGGGATTACTTCCCAAGAGACCCAGTACTTC	CASSFPSGITSQETQYF
TRBV4-2	TRBJ1-5	.	.	TGTGCCAGCAGCCAAGCCCTGACATCTTCGCAGCATTTT	CASSQALTSSQHF
TRBV9	TRBJ1-4	.	.	TGTGCCAGCAGCGTGACGACAGCAACTAATGAAAAACTGTTTTTT	CASSVTTATNEKLFF
TRBV28	TRBJ1-2	.	.	TGTGCCAGCGCCGACGCTGGGGCAGGGGCTAACTATGGCTACACCTTC	CASADAGAGANYGYTF
TRBV27	TRBJ2-3	.	TRBD1	TGTGCCAGCAGTTTAAAGGGACAGGGGTTGCGAAATACGCAGTATTTT	CASSLKGQGLRNTQYF
TRBV27	TRBJ1-5	few	.	TGTGCCAGCAGCGCCCGGTCCCTTTCGAACCAGCCCCAGCATTTT	CASSARSLSNQPQHF
TRBV6-5	TRBJ2-2	.	TRBD1	TGTGCCAGCAGTTATGGACAGGGTTACACCGGGGAGCTGTTTTTT	CASSYGQGYTGELFF
TRBV7-6	TRBJ2-7	.	TRBD2	TGTGCCAGCAGCGGGACTAGCGGGAGGGCCTTCGAGCAGTACTTC	CASSGTSGRAFEQYF
TRBV7-2	TRBJ2-1	.	TRBD2	TGTGCCAGCACCACCTCGACTAGCGGTAGCTCCTACAATGAGCAGTTCTTC	CASTTSTSGSSYNEQFF
TRBV30	TRBJ2-1	.	.	TGTGTGTCTAGGCTCTCCTACAATGAGCAGTTCTTC	CVSRLSYNEQFF
TRBV5-1	TRBJ1-2	.	.	TGCGCCAGCAGCGTTGGCAGAAACTATGGCTACACCTTC	CASSVGRNYGYTF